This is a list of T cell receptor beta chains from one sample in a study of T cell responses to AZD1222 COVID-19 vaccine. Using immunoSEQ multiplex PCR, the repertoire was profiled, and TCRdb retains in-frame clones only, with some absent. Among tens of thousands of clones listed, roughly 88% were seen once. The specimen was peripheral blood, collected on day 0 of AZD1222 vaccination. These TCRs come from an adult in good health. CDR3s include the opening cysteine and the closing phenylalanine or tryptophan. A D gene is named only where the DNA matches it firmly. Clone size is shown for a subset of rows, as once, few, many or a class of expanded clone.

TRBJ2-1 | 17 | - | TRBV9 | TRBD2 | CASSVDGLAGGLYEQFF | TGTGCCAGCAGCGTAGATGGACTAGCGGGGGGGCTGTATGAGCAGTTCTTC
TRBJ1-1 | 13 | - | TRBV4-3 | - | CASSQDRRGMAFF | TGCGCCAGCAGCCAAGATCGGCGGGGTATGGCTTTCTTT
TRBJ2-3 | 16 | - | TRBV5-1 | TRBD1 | CASSSTTGVSIDTQYF | TGCGCCAGCAGCTCGACTACAGGGGTCTCCATAGATACGCAGTATTTT
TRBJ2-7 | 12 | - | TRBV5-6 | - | CASSSRYYEQYF | TGTGCCAGCAGCTCCAGGTACTACGAGCAGTACTTC
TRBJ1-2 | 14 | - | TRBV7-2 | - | CASSLYDTPLGYTF | TGTGCCAGCAGCTTATATGATACGCCACTGGGCTACACCTTC
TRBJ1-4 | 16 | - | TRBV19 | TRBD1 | CASSIWGQGGNEKLFF | TGTGCCAGTAGTATATGGGGACAGGGGGGTAATGAAAAACTGTTTTTT
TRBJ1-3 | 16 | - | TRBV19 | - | CASSIVAGAVGNTIYF | TGTGCCAGTAGTATAGTTGCGGGGGCTGTTGGAAACACCATATATTTT
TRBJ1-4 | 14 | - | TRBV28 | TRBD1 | CASSSGGSNEKLFF | TGTGCCAGCAGCTCAGGGGGGTCAAATGAAAAACTGTTTTTT
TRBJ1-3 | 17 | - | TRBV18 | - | CASSPNTATLRGNTIYF | TGTGCCAGCTCACCGAACACCGCAACCCTAAGGGGAAACACCATATATTTT
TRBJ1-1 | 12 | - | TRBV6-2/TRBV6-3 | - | CASSILSGGAFF | TGTGCCAGCAGCATTCTTTCGGGGGGAGCTTTCTTT
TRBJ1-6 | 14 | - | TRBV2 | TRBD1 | CASQGYRTGSPLHF | TGTGCCAGCCAAGGTTATAGGACAGGCTCACCCCTCCACTTT
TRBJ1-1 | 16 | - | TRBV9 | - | CASSGGLRALGTEAFF | TGTGCCAGCAGCGGCGGCCTTAGGGCGTTGGGTACTGAAGCTTTCTTT
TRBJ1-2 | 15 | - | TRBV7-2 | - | CASSPFLTGDYGYTF | TGTGCCAGCAGCCCCTTTTTGACAGGCGACTATGGCTACACCTTC
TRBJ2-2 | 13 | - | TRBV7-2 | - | CASSDQGPGELFF | TGTGCCAGCAGCGACCAAGGACCGGGGGAGCTGTTTTTT
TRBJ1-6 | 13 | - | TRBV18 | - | CASSPRGDSPLHF | TGTGCCAGCTCACCGCGCGGGGATTCACCCCTCCACTTT
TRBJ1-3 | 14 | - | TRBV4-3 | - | CASSQGGAGNTIYF | TGCGCCAGCAGCCAAGGGGGTGCCGGAAACACCATATATTTT
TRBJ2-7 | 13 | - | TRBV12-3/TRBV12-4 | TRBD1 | CASSDRGIGEQYF | TGTGCCAGCAGTGACAGGGGTATAGGGGAGCAGTACTTC
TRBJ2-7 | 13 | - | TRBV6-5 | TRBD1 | CASSRQGNYEQYF | TGTGCCAGCAGTCGACAGGGAAACTACGAGCAGTACTTC
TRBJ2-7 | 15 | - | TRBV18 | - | CASSQGARGTYEQYF | TGTGCCAGCTCACAGGGGGCCCGGGGGACCTACGAGCAGTACTTC
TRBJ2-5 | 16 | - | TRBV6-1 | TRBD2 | CASSEVGTRRKETQYF | TGTGCCAGCAGTGAAGTTGGGACTAGAAGGAAAGAGACCCAGTACTTC
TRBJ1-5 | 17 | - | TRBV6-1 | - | CASSDLIQGAGNQPQHF | TGTGCCAGCAGTGACCTAATACAGGGTGCGGGCAATCAGCCCCAGCATTTT
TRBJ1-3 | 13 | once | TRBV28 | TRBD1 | CASIRQGRNTIYF | TGTGCCAGTATAAGACAGGGCAGAAACACCATATATTTT
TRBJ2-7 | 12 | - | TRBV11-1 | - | CASSSRGYEQYF | TGTGCCAGCAGCTCACGGGGCTACGAGCAGTACTTC
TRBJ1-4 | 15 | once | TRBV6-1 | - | CASSEAGAGRRKLFF | TGTGCCAGCAGTGAAGCCGGGGCAGGGAGGAGGAAACTGTTTTTT
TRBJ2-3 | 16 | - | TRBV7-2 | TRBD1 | CASSFHGQGIADTQYF | TGTGCCAGCAGCTTCCACGGACAGGGTATCGCAGATACGCAGTATTTT
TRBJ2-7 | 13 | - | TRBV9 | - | CASSERPSYEQYF | TGTGCCAGCAGCGAACGACCCTCCTACGAGCAGTACTTC
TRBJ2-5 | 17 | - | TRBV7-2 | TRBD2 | CASSLARLAGGLETQYF | TGTGCCAGCAGCTTAGCGAGACTAGCGGGGGGGCTGGAGACCCAGTACTTC
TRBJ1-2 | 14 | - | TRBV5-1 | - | CASSRATGNYGYTF | TGCGCCAGCAGCCGGGCGACGGGGAACTATGGCTACACCTTC
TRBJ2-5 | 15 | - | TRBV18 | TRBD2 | CASSPTVGGHETQYF | TGTGCCAGCTCACCCACAGTGGGAGGGCACGAGACCCAGTACTTC
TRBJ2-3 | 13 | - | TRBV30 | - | CASPGVSTDTQYF | TGTGCCTCGCCAGGGGTTAGCACAGATACGCAGTATTTT
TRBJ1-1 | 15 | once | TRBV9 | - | CASTQRGGENTEAFF | TGTGCCAGCACTCAACGAGGGGGTGAGAACACTGAAGCTTTCTTT
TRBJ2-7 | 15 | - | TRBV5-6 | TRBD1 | CASSLLGQGRYEQYF | TGTGCCAGCAGCTTATTGGGACAGGGTAGGTACGAGCAGTACTTC
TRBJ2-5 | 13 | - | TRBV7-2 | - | CASSQRVGETQYF | TGTGCCAGCAGCCAGAGGGTCGGGGAGACCCAGTACTTC
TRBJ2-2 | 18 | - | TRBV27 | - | CASSSGSGTHKNTGELFF | TGTGCCAGCAGTTCGGGATCCGGGACACATAAGAACACCGGGGAGCTGTTTTTT
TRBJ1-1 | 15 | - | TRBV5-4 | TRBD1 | CASSLQTGGLTEAFF | TGTGCCAGCAGCTTACAGACAGGGGGACTTACTGAAGCTTTCTTT
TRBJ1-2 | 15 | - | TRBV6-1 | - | CASSEFPDPKYGYTF | TGTGCCAGCAGTGAGTTCCCCGACCCAAAGTATGGCTACACCTTC
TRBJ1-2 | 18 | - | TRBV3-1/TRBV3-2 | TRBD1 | CASGGAQGAFGANYGYTF | TGTGCCAGCGGTGGGGCACAGGGGGCTTTCGGCGCCAACTATGGCTACACCTTC
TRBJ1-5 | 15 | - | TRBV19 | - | CASTSQTALNQPQHF | TGTGCCAGTACCTCCCAGACAGCCTTAAATCAGCCCCAGCATTTT
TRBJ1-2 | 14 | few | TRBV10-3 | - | CAISPSIINQGYTF | TGTGCCATCAGCCCGAGCATCATCAATCAGGGCTACACCTTC
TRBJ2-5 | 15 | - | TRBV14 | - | CASSLLGGFQETQYF | TGTGCCAGCAGTCTACTCGGGGGTTTCCAAGAGACCCAGTACTTC
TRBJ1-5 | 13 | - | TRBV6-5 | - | CASSRRGVQPQHF | TGTGCCAGCAGTCGACGGGGTGTTCAGCCCCAGCATTTT
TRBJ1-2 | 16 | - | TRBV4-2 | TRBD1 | CASSLQQGDRDYGYTF | TGTGCCAGCAGCCTACAACAGGGGGACAGAGACTATGGCTACACCTTC
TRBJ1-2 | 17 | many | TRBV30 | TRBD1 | CAWTIRQGPATVNGYTF | TGTGCCTGGACAATCCGACAGGGGCCCGCCACCGTCAATGGCTACACCTTC
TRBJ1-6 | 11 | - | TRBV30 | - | CAWNGRSPLHF | TGTGCCTGGAATGGGAGGTCACCCCTCCACTTT
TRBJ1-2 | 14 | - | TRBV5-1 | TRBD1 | CASSLSQGAMSYTF | TGCGCCAGCAGCTTATCACAGGGGGCAATGAGCTACACCTTC
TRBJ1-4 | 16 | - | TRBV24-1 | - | CATSDLPGQDNEKLFF | TGTGCCACCAGTGACCTGCCGGGACAAGATAATGAAAAACTGTTTTTT